Given below is one T cell receptor beta chain in context. Its antigen is still unknown. The CDR3 consists of 14 residues. J was trimmed by 4 bases and V by 6 bases; bases with no gene match: 4. Germline CDR1 reads SGHTA; CDR2 reads FQGNSA. This sample is drawn from a study of beta chain features in type 1 diabetes. As every portion of the isolated RNA was reverse transcribed, the sequencing read expressed TCRB transcripts. Data came from immunoSEQ multiplex PCR; TCRdb stores just in-frame clones and leaves some out. The sample lists 330,000 or so clones, about 20% occurring once. Sorting based on CD45RO/CCR7/CD25/CD127/CD95/CD27 separated CD4+ naive, central memory, regulatory and stem cell-like memory cells. Study-level findings and limits: The study found fewer insertions and more deletions at VDJ junctions in type 1 diabetes patients. Patients' naive, central memory and regulatory TCRB repertoires appeared more alike than those of healthy donors.

The origin of this receptor is a woman aged 18-29 years in good health. The gene calls are TRBV7-2 and TRBJ2-7, with 12 bases that match TRBD2. The sample comprised naive CD4+ T cells from blood. The CDR3 coding sequence is TGTGCCAGCAGTTCTAGCGGGAGGGGGTACGAGCAGTACTTC. Translated: CASSSSGRGYEQYF.